The 13 T cell receptor beta chains below were found in one sample sequenced in a study of monozygotic twins with inflammatory bowel disease. TCRdb derives one entry per CDR3 protein from the 5' RACE reads, leaving out DNA. The table lists 300,000 to 400,000 distinct CDR3 sequences. The sequenced sample was blood. The origin of the receptors is a human donor with ulcerative colitis or Crohn's disease, or a healthy co-twin of an affected twin (not recorded which).

V usage is TRBV20-1 and J usage is TRBJ1-2. The CDR3 is made up of 14 amino acids. CDR1 and CDR2 (germline): DFQATT, SNEGSKA (reference sequence). CDR3 sequence: CSARDSGINYGYTF.

CDR3: CASSLSQGPTDTQYF. The rearrangement links TRBV7-2 to TRBJ2-3; there is no DNA to check the TCRdb D call of TRBD1. The CDR3 consists of 15 residues. The germline V gene encodes CDR1 SGHTA and CDR2 FQGNSA.

The J gene is TRBJ2-1, the V gene TRBV7-8; TCRdb proposes TRBD1, but this gene call is untestable without DNA. Germline-derived CDR1 and CDR2 are SGHVS and FQNEAQ. The CDR3 is 14 residues long. CDR3: CTSSLSRGLNEQFF.

The chain carries TRBV5-5 and TRBJ2-7. The CDR3 has 12 residues. Germline CDR1 reads SGHKS; CDR2 reads YYEKEE (reference sequence). CDR3 residues: CASSFRAYEQYF.

The gene calls are TRBV7-2 and TRBJ2-3; the TRBD2 assignment by TCRdb is unverifiable without DNA. Germline V lookup: CDR1 SGHTA, CDR2 FQGNSA. The CDR3 contains 15 residues. The chain's CDR3 is CASSNLAGGPNTQYF.

The J gene is TRBJ2-3, the V gene TRBV15; TCRdb's D call of TRBD1 is untestable without DNA. The CDR3 covers 15 residues. Per germline, CDR1 LNHNV and CDR2 YYDKDF (reference sequence). This chain's CDR3 is CATGRGRWVTDTQYF.

V is TRBV5-1 and J is TRBJ2-2; TCRdb lists TRBD1, though no DNA is available to test this call. There are 15 residues in the CDR3. CDR1 is SGHRS and CDR2 is YFSETQ in the germline V gene. CDR3 loop: CASSSGTGETGELFF.

This chain's CDR3 is CSARAGPFSYEQYF. The chain couples TRBV20-1 to TRBJ2-7. The CDR3 contains 14 residues. From germline, CDR1 is DFQATT and CDR2 SNEGSKA (reference sequence).

This chain joins TRBV14 and TRBJ1-1; the TCRdb D gene call, TRBD1, has no DNA to confirm it. There are 15 residues in the CDR3. CDR1 and CDR2 from the germline V gene are SGHDN and FVKESK. Here the CDR3 reads CASSLRQVGGTEAFF.

The V and J genes are TRBV6-1 and TRBJ2-7; TCRdb's D call, TRBD1, is unchecked because there is no DNA. The length of the CDR3 is 15 residues. CDR1 and CDR2 from the germline V gene are MNHNS and SASEGT. This CDR3 is CASRDTGALSYEQYF.

The chain links TRBV20-1 to TRBJ2-1; TCRdb designates TRBD2, a call that cannot be tested without DNA. The V gene's germline CDR1 is DFQATT and CDR2 SNEGSKA (reference sequence). The CDR3 sequence is 14 residues long. CDR3 residues: CSATRGGLVNEQFF.

V is TRBV24-1 and J is TRBJ2-3. CDR1 and CDR2 from the germline V gene are KGHDR and SFDVKD. The CDR3 runs to 14 residues. This CDR3 reads CATSDLSPTDTQYF.

V gene TRBV10-3 combines with J gene TRBJ2-7; TCRdb outputs TRBD2, but without DNA this stays unchecked. This CDR3 comprises 15 residues. The germline gives CDR1 ENHRY, CDR2 SYGVKD. This chain's CDR3 is CAIRPAGPAPYEQYF.